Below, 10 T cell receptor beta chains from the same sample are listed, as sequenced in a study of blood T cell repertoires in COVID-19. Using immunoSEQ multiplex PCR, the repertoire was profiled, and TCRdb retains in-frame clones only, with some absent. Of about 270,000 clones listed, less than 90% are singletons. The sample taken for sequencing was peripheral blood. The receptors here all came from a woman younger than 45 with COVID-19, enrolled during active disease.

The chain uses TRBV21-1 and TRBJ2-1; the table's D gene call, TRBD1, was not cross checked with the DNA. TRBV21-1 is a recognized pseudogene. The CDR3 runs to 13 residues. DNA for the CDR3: TGTGCCAGGGCGGACAGCATAAACAATGAGCAGTTCTTC. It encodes CARADSINNEQFF.

The DNA for the CDR3 is TGTGCCAGCACCACTCCGGGACTAGCGGGGGCCTCCTACGAGCAGTACTTC. Translation: CASTTPGLAGASYEQYF. V usage is TRBV7-8 and J usage is TRBJ2-7; 14 bases map to TRBD2. The V gene's germline CDR1 is SGHVS and CDR2 FQNEAQ. The V and J ends lost 7 bases and 0 bases, in that order; junction bases with no gene match: 8. The CDR3 totals 17 residues.

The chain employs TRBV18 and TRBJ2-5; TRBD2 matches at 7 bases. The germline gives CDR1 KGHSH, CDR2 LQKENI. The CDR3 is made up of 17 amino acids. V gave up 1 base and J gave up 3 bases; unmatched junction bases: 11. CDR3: CASSPRNSLTSKETQYF. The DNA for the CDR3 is TGTGCCAGCTCACCACGGAACAGTTTGACTAGCAAAGAGACCCAGTACTTC.

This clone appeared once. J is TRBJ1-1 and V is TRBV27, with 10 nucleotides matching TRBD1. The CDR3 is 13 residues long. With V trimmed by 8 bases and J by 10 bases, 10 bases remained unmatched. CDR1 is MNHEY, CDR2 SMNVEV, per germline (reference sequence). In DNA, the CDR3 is TGTGCCAGCCGGAGACAGGGGGCGATGGCAGCTTTCTTT. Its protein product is CASRRQGAMAAFF.

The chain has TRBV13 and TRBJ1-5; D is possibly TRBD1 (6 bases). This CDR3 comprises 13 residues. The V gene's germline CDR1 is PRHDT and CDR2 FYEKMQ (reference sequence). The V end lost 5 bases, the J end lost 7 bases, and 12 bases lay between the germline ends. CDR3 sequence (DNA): TGTGCCAGCAGCCGACACAGGGAACAGCCCCAGCATTTT. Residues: CASSRHREQPQHF.

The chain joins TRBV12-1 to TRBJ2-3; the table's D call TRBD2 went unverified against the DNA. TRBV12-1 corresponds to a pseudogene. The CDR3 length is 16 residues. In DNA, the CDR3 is TGTGCCAGCAGGCCTAGCGGGGCTATGGGCACAGATACGCAGTATTTT. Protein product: CASRPSGAMGTDTQYF.

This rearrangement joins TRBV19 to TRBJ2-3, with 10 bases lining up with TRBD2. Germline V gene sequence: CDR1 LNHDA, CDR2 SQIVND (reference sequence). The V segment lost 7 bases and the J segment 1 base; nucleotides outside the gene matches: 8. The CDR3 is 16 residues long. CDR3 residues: CASNRGLAGGTDTQYF. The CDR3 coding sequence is TGTGCCAGTAATAGGGGTCTAGCGGGGGGCACAGATACGCAGTATTTT.

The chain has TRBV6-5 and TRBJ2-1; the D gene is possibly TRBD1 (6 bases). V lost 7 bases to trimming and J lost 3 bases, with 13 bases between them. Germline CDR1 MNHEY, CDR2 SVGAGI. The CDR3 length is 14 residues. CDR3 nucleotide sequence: TGTGCCAGCACGGAAGAAGGGGGCTACAATGAGCAGTTCTTC. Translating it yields CASTEEGGYNEQFF.

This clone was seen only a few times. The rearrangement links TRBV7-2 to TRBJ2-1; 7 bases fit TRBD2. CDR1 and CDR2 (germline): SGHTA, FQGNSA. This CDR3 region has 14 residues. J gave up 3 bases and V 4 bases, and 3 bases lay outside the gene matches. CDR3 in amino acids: CASSSGGYYNEQFF. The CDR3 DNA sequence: TGTGCCAGCAGCTCCGGGGGGTACTACAATGAGCAGTTCTTC.

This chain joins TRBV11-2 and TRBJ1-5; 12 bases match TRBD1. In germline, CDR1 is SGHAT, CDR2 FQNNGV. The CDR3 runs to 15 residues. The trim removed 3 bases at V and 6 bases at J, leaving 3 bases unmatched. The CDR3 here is CASSFGTGGTQPQHF. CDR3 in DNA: TGTGCCAGCAGCTTTGGGACAGGGGGCACTCAGCCCCAGCATTTT.